This T cell receptor (beta chain) was found in a study of T cell responses to AZD1222 COVID-19 vaccine. With 3 bases clipped from V and 4 bases from J, the junction kept 6 bases outside the gene matches. The CDR3 has 16 residues. CDR1 KGHDR and CDR2 SFDVKD come from the germline V gene. The assay was immunoSEQ multiplex PCR, and TCRdb's table has in-frame clones only and misses some. The table has approximately 96,000 clones, around nine tenths seen once. The clonotype originates from an adult who received the AZD1222 COVID-19 vaccine. The rearrangement links TRBV24-1 to TRBJ2-1; 9 bases align to TRBD2. Sequences were derived from peripheral blood, sampled 28 days after the second AZD1222 dose. The CDR3 nucleotides are TGTGCCACCAGTGATGTCCTAGCGGGAACGTACAATGAGCAGTTCTTC. Translation gives CATSDVLAGTYNEQFF.